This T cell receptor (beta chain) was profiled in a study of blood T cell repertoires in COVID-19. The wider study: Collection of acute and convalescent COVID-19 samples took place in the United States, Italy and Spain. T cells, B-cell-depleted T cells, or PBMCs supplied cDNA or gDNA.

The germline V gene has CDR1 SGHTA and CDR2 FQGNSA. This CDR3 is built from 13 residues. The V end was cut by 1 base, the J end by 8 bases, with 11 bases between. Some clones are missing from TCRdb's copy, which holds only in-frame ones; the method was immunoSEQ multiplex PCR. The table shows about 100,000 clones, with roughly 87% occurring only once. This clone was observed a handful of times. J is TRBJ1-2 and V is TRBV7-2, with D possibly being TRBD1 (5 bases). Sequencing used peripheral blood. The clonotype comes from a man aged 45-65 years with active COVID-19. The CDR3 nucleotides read TGTGCCAGCAGCTTAGATACAGGACAAGGCTACACCTTC. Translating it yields CASSLDTGQGYTF. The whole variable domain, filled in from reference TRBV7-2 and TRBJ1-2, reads GAGVSQSPSNKVTEKGKDVELRCDPISGHTALYWYRQSLGQGLEFLIYFQGNSAPDKSGLPSDRFSAERTGGSVSTLTIQRTQQEDSAVYLCASSLDTGQGYTFGSGTRLTVV.